This TCR beta chain was sequenced for a study of T cell repertoires in cytomegalovirus infection. Study-wide background: Both recently identified HLA-C-restricted and well-studied HLA-B-restricted CMV epitopes were used in the study. Evidence of both CMV infection and a matching HLA type came from public TCR beta signatures. Overall study results and limits: HLA-C-restricted CMV-specific TCR beta clonotypes were dominant in the ex vivo response.

This clonotype has a handful of counts. Its antigen is not identified. TCRdb used MiXCR to reprocess the reads, holding one entry per CDR3 protein. This table holds approximately 590,000 distinct CDR3 sequences, about 39% found once. Trimming took 3 bases from V and 4 from J, leaving 9 bases between them. The CDR3 sequence is 13 residues long. Germline V gives CDR1 SGHTA, CDR2 FQGNSA. J is TRBJ1-2 and V is TRBV7-2, with unresolved D. The specimen comprised cultured PBMCs, sampled from culture after CMV antigen stimulation. This clonotype originated in a human donor in good health (CMV status not recorded). Some clones in this sample may be carry-over from other donors' samples. The CDR3 nucleotides read TGTGCCAGCAGCTTTCATGATGGCTATGGCTACACCTTC. Encoded protein: CASSFHDGYGYTF. Using reference TRBV7-2 and TRBJ1-2 for the parts outside the CDR3, the full variable domain is GAGVSQSPSNKVTEKGKDVELRCDPISGHTALYWYRQSLGQGLEFLIYFQGNSAPDKSGLPSDRFSAERTGGSVSTLTIQRTQQEDSAVYLCASSFHDGYGYTFGSGTRLTVV.